This T cell receptor beta chain was retrieved from a study of shared clonotypes between healthy human individuals. Study findings and constraints: Roughly 5% was the fraction of naive CD4 clonotypes found shared across a few donors. The study found lower generation probabilities in non-shared clonotypes than in those shared by all four donors.

Points on this clone: Antigen: not known.

Data came from immunoSEQ multiplex PCR; TCRdb stores just in-frame clones and leaves some out. This repertoire shows 2 million to 2.5 million clones, 90% to 95% found once; its top ten account for approximately 0.13%. Germline V gene lookup returns CDR1 SGHNT and CDR2 YYREEE (reference sequence). This CDR3 comprises 18 residues. The ends lost 1 base at V and 7 bases at J; junction bases unmatched: 9. The rearrangement joins TRBV5-4 to TRBJ2-1, with TRBD2 matching 15 bases. What was sequenced was naive CD4+ T cells sorted from blood. Stated subset: CD45RA+ positively selected. The receptor's source is a man between 18 and 35 years old in good health. Here the CDR3 reads CASSLTSHGTSGRNEQFF. The CDR3 nucleotides are TGTGCCAGCAGCTTGACCTCCCACGGGACTAGCGGGAGGAATGAGCAGTTCTTC.